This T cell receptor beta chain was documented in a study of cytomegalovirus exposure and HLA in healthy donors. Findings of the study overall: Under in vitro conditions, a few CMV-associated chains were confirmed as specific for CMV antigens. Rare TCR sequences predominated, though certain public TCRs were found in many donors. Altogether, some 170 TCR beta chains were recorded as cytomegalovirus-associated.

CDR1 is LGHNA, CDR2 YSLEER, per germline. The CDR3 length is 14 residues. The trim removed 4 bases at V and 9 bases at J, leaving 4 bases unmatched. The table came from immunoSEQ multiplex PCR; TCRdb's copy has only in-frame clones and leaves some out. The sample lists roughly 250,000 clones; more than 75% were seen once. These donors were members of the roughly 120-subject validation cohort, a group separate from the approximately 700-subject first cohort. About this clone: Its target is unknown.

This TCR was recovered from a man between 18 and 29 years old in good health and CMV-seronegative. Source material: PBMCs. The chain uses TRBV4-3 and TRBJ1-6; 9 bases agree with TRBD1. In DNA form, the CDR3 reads TGCGCCAGCAGCCTCGGACAGGGGTTTTCACCCCTCCACTTT. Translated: CASSLGQGFSPLHF.